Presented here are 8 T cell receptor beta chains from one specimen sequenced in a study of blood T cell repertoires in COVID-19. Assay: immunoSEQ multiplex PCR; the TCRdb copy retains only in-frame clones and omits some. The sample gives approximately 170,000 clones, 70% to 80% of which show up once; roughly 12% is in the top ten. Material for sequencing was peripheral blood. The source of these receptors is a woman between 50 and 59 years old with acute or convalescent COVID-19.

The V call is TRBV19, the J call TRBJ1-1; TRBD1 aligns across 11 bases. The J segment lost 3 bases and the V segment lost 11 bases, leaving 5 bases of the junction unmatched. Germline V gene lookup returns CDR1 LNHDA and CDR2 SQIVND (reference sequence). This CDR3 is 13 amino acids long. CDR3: CAARDRGDTEAFF. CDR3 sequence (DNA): TGTGCCGCCCGGGACAGGGGGGACACTGAAGCTTTCTTT.

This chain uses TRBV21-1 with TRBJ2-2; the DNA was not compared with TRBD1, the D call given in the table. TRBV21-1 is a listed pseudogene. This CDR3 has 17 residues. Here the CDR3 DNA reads TGTGCCAGCAGCAAGAAGGTTTACAGGGTGTATTCCGGGGAGCTGTTTTTT. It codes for CASSKKVYRVYSGELFF.

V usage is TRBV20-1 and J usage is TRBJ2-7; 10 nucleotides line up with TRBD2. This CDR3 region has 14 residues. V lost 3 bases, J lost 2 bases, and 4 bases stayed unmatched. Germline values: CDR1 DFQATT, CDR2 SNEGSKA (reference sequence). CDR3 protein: CSASGLAEAYEQYF. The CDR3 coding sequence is TGCAGTGCTAGTGGACTAGCGGAGGCCTACGAGCAGTACTTC.

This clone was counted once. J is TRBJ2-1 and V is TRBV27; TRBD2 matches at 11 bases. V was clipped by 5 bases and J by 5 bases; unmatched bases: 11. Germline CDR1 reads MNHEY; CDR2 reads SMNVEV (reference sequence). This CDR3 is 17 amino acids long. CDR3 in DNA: TGTGCCAGCAGTCCCTACCAGGTGACTAGCGGGGACAATGAGCAGTTCTTC. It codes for CASSPYQVTSGDNEQFF.

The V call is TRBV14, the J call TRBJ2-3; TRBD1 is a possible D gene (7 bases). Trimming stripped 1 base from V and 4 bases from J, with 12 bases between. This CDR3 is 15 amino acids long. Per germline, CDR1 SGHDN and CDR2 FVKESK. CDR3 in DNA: TGTGCCAGCAGCCAAGTTCAGGGGGGATCAGATACGCAGTATTTT. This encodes CASSQVQGGSDTQYF.

CDR3 sequence reads: CASSSPNSPNTIYF. In nucleotides, the CDR3 is TGTGCCAGCAGTTCGCCCAACTCGCCAAACACCATATATTTT. The genes are TRBV27 and TRBJ1-3, with D unresolved. Per germline, CDR1 MNHEY and CDR2 SMNVEV (reference sequence). V gave up 4 bases and J gave up 6 bases, with 13 bases separating them. The CDR3 covers 14 residues.

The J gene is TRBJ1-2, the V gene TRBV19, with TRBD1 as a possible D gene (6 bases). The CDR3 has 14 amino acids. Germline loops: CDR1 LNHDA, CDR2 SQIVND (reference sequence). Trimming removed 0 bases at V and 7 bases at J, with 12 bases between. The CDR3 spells CASSIEDSSSGYTF. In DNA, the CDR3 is TGTGCCAGTAGTATAGAGGACAGTTCCAGTGGCTACACCTTC.

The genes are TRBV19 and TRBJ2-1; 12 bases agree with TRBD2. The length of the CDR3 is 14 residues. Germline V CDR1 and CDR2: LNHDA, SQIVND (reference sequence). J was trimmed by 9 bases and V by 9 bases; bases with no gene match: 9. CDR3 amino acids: CASKWTSGNIEQFF. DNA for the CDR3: TGTGCCAGCAAGTGGACTAGCGGGAATATTGAGCAGTTCTTC.